This TCR beta chain was sequenced for a study of lymphopenia after photon versus proton radiotherapy. Study-level points and caveats: Only patients who died were analyzed for survival; proton advantage is unproven. Photon-treated patients lost naive T cells and TCR diversity; proton-treated stayed stable. After lymphocyte nadir, photon-treated repertoires showed oligoclonal expansion, especially CD8+ Temra.

Comments on this clone: The antigen is unknown.

Germline assignment: CDR1 SNHLY and CDR2 FYNNEI. The V gene end was trimmed by 4 bases and the J gene end by 9 bases; junction bases not matched to a gene: 4. The CDR3 covers 14 residues. Data came from immunoSEQ multiplex PCR; TCRdb stores just in-frame clones and leaves some out. The table records about 64,000 clones, about nine tenths of them present only once. This receptor was identified in a man at least 80 years old with esophageal cancer. Sequencing used peripheral blood, obtained from a patient treated with proton-based radiotherapy. The chain links TRBV2 to TRBJ2-4, with 12 bases fitting TRBD2. CDR3 sequence (DNA): TGTGCCAGCAGTGGGACTAGCGGGATGGGCATTCAGTACTTC. It yields the protein CASSGTSGMGIQYF.